Below, 32 T cell receptor beta chains from the same sample are listed, as sequenced in a study of CD8 T cells in Susac syndrome. With random hexamers, roughly 0.45 to 1 ug RNA was reverse transcribed. One entry per CDR3 protein, called by TCRdb with MiXCR from the immunoSEQ multiplex PCR reads. The data contain 200,000 or so distinct CDR3 sequences, nearly 95% of them singletons. Sequencing was done on a sample of CD4+ T cells from PBMCs. The receptors derive from a human donor with multiple sclerosis.

This sequence joins TRBV15 and TRBJ2-4, with D perhaps matching TRBD2 (6 bases). Germline V lookup: CDR1 LNHNV, CDR2 YYDKDF (reference sequence). CDR3 length: 19 residues. V gave up 1 base and J gave up 2 bases, with 21 bases separating them. The CDR3 region is CATSRAGWGVAASKNIQYF. In DNA form, the CDR3 reads TGTGCCACCAGCAGAGCGGGTTGGGGGGTCGCGGCGTCCAAAAACATTCAGTACTTC.

The J gene is TRBJ2-1, the V gene TRBV29-1; D call uncertain. Trimming stripped 2 bases from V and 3 bases from J, with 11 bases between. The germline V gene encodes CDR1 SQVTM and CDR2 ANQGSEA. The CDR3 has 14 amino acids. CDR3 in DNA: TGCAGCGTTGAAAGGTGGCAGGACTACAATGAGCAGTTCTTC. The encoded protein is CSVERWQDYNEQFF.

J is TRBJ1-5 and V is TRBV20-1; D is unclear. This CDR3 comprises 14 residues. V was trimmed by 0 bases and J by 4 bases, leaving 10 bases between them. Germline V gene data show CDR1 as DFQATT and CDR2 as SNEGSKA (reference sequence). CDR3 in DNA: TGCAGTGCTAGAGATCCCACAGTGAATCAGCCCCAGCATTTT. Its translation is CSARDPTVNQPQHF.

The gene calls are TRBV12-3 or TRBV12-4 and TRBJ1-2; D gene unclear. V was trimmed by 0 bases and J by 6 bases, leaving 11 bases between them. The CDR3 loop spans 14 amino acids. The CDR3 DNA sequence: TGTGCCAGCAGTTTAGCGCAGTTGTCAGATGGCTACACCTTC. Its protein product is CASSLAQLSDGYTF.

The chain combines TRBV20-1 with TRBJ1-2, with D possibly matching TRBD1 (5 bases). CDR3 size: 13 residues. Germline lookup yields CDR1 DFQATT and CDR2 SNEGSKA (reference sequence). The V and J ends lost 0 bases and 8 bases respectively, with 13 bases between them. The chain's CDR3 is CSARDRTKGGYTF. The CDR3 DNA reads as TGCAGTGCTAGAGACAGGACAAAGGGAGGCTACACCTTC.

V gene TRBV20-1 combines with J gene TRBJ1-6; TRBD1 agrees at 10 bases. Germline lookup yields CDR1 DFQATT and CDR2 SNEGSKA (reference sequence). The CDR3 extends over 13 amino acids. Germline trimming cut 6 bases from V and 8 bases from J; bases unmatched to any gene: 4. The CDR3 bases are TGCAGTGCCCGGACAGGGGGTTATTCACCCCTCCACTTT. Translating it yields CSARTGGYSPLHF.

The chain has TRBV6-5 and TRBJ2-5; 9 bases are shared with TRBD1. This CDR3 is 13 amino acids long. V dropped 2 bases and J dropped 5; count of bases not matched to a gene: 0. Germline V gene data show CDR1 as MNHEY and CDR2 as SVGAGI. For the CDR3, the DNA is TGTGCCAGCAGTTACGGGACAGGGGAGACCCAGTACTTC. Translation: CASSYGTGETQYF.

The chain uses TRBV20-1 and TRBJ2-3, with TRBD2 matching over 9 bases. This CDR3 contains 14 residues. CDR1 DFQATT and CDR2 SNEGSKA come from the germline V gene (reference sequence). V lost 6 bases and J lost 2; bases outside the gene matches: 6. As DNA, the CDR3 is TGCAGTGCCCCGACTAGCGGCGCCACAGATACGCAGTATTTT. Protein product: CSAPTSGATDTQYF.

The chain joins TRBV20-1 to TRBJ2-1, with unresolved D. CDR3 length: 15 residues. CDR1 and CDR2 from the germline V gene are DFQATT and SNEGSKA (reference sequence). V was cut by 5 bases and J by 8 bases, with 22 bases left in between. The CDR3 here is CSAARSRDPTDEQFF. In DNA form, the CDR3 reads TGCAGTGCTGCCCGTTCGAGAGATCCCACGGATGAGCAGTTCTTC.

The rearrangement joins TRBV7-9 to TRBJ2-7; D might be TRBD2 (5 bases). This CDR3 is built from 12 residues. Germline CDR1 SEHNR, CDR2 FQNEAQ (reference sequence). V was pared by 3 bases and J by 6 bases, with 9 bases between. DNA for the CDR3: TGTGCCAGCAGCTTCATGGGAGTCGAGCAGTACTTC. Amino acid sequence: CASSFMGVEQYF.

V and J are TRBV5-1 and TRBJ1-5, with D uncertain. Trimming shortened V by 0 bases and J by 6 bases, and 16 bases separated the two germline ends. The CDR3 is made up of 16 amino acids. Germline V lookup: CDR1 SGHRS, CDR2 YFSETQ. CDR3 DNA sequence: TGCGCCAGCAGCTTGGTCCCCGAGCGGCGCCCTCAGCCCCAGCATTTT. This sequence encodes CASSLVPERRPQPQHF.

The CDR3 region has the DNA TGCAGTGTCCAGGTCCAAAACATTCAGTACTTC. This encodes CSVQVQNIQYF. J is TRBJ2-4 and V is TRBV20-1, with D hard to call. In germline, CDR1 is DFQATT, CDR2 SNEGSKA (reference sequence). Trimming left V 7 bases short and J 5 bases short, with 9 bases between. This CDR3 region has 11 residues.

The chain employs TRBV20-1 and TRBJ2-5; D gene ambiguous. V gave up 6 bases and J gave up 0 bases, with 26 bases separating them. Germline CDR1 and CDR2: DFQATT and SNEGSKA (reference sequence). There are 18 residues in the CDR3. The CDR3 nucleotides are TGCAGTGCATCGAATAAAAGACCAGGAGACTTGTACCAAGAGACCCAGTACTTC. It encodes CSASNKRPGDLYQETQYF.

This chain links TRBV12-5 with TRBJ2-7; possibly TRBD1 for D (6 bases). Per germline, CDR1 LGHNT and CDR2 FRNRAP. Trimming took 4 bases from V and 4 from J, leaving 14 bases between them. CDR3 length: 14 residues. This chain's CDR3 is CASGSQGSGYEQYF. CDR3 nucleotides: TGTGCTAGTGGTTCGCAGGGGTCCGGTTACGAGCAGTACTTC.

This clonotype has a handful of counts. This sequence joins TRBV7-2 and TRBJ2-2, with TRBD1 matching 7 bases. The V segment lost 3 bases and the J segment 4 bases; nucleotides outside the gene matches: 2. The germline gives CDR1 SGHTA, CDR2 FQGNSA. The CDR3 length is 14 residues. Here the CDR3 DNA reads TGTGCCAGCAGCTTGGGACAGATCACCGGGGAGCTGTTTTTT. Amino acid sequence: CASSLGQITGELFF.

The gene calls are TRBV5-1 and TRBJ2-4; D is unresolved. V shed 6 bases and J shed 5 bases, with 6 bases lying between them. The germline gives CDR1 SGHRS, CDR2 YFSETQ. CDR3 length: 11 residues. This chain's CDR3 is CASNAENIQYF. As DNA, the CDR3 is TGCGCCAGCAACGCCGAAAACATTCAGTACTTC.

The chain links TRBV29-1 to TRBJ2-7; tentative D call: TRBD1 (6 bases). Trimming took off 6 bases at V and 3 bases at J, with 18 bases between the two ends. Germline V gene data show CDR1 as SQVTM and CDR2 as ANQGSEA. This CDR3 has 14 residues. The CDR3 loop reads CSVTTSGQVYEQYF. CDR3 coding DNA: TGCAGCGTGACCACCTCGGGACAAGTCTACGAGCAGTACTTC.

The chain is built from TRBV2 and TRBJ1-2; TRBD1 matches 7 bases. This CDR3 is 12 amino acids long. The junction had 3 bases not matched to a gene; V was cut back by 6 bases and J by 5 bases. Germline lookup yields CDR1 SNHLY and CDR2 FYNNEI. CDR3 region: CASRDRSYGYTF. DNA for the CDR3: TGTGCCAGCAGGGACAGGTCTTATGGCTACACCTTC. Complete variable domain (other parts from reference TRBV2 and TRBJ1-2): EPEVTQTPSHQVTQMGQEVILRCVPISNHLYFYWYRQILGQKVEFLVSFYNNEISEKSEIFDDQFSVERPDGSNFTLKIRSTKLEDSAMYFCASRDRSYGYTFGSGTRLTVV.

This chain uses TRBV3-1 with TRBJ2-2; D possibly corresponds to TRBD2 (6 bases). Deletions cut 3 bases from V and 6 bases from J, with 11 bases between. This CDR3 is 14 amino acids long. Germline CDR1 is LGHDT and CDR2 is YNNKEL (reference sequence). CDR3 amino acids: CASSHPRGSGELFF. CDR3 nucleotides: TGTGCCAGCAGCCATCCCCGGGGGTCCGGGGAGCTGTTTTTT.

The chain carries TRBV12-3 or TRBV12-4 and TRBJ1-2; D remains unclear. V was clipped by 7 bases and J by 8 bases, with 17 bases between them. This CDR3 region has 13 residues. The CDR3 DNA sequence: TGTGCCAGCACCCTACGGCTACCGGCCGGCTACACCTTC. Protein product: CASTLRLPAGYTF.

The chain has TRBV7-3 and TRBJ2-1, with D perhaps TRBD1 (6 bases). Trimming shortened V by 3 bases and J by 6 bases, and 9 bases separated the two germline ends. The CDR3 covers 13 residues. Germline lookup yields CDR1 SGHTA and CDR2 FQGTGA. CDR3 region: CASSFEGGNEQFF. The CDR3 DNA sequence: TGTGCCAGCAGCTTCGAAGGGGGCAATGAGCAGTTCTTC.

J is TRBJ2-1 and V is TRBV7-9, with D possibly TRBD2 on 6 matching bases. The CDR3 extends over 15 amino acids. CDR1 SEHNR and CDR2 FQNEAQ come from the germline V gene (reference sequence). Trimming took off 2 bases at V and 4 bases at J, with 12 bases between the two ends. The CDR3 DNA follows: TGTGCCAGCAGCTTAAGGGGAGGTGGATACAATGAGCAGTTCTTC. It yields the protein CASSLRGGGYNEQFF.

V and J are TRBV7-9 and TRBJ2-3; the match to TRBD1 covers 8 bases. The CDR3 is 16 residues long. J lost 3 bases, V lost 4 bases, and 9 bases had no gene match. Germline CDR1 SEHNR, CDR2 FQNEAQ (reference sequence). As DNA, the CDR3 is TGTGCCAGCAGCTCACCGGGACAGGCCCTTACAGATACGCAGTATTTT. Encoded protein: CASSSPGQALTDTQYF.

This chain uses TRBV3-1 with TRBJ1-3; perhaps TRBD1 as D (6 bases). Deletions cut 4 bases from V and 0 bases from J, with 13 bases between. The CDR3 runs 16 residues. Germline-derived CDR1 and CDR2 are LGHDT and YNNKEL (reference sequence). CDR3 coding DNA: TGTGCCAGCAGCCCTCTTCGACAGGCCTCTGGAAACACCATATATTTT. Residues: CASSPLRQASGNTIYF.

This chain joins TRBV6-4 and TRBJ2-1; the match to TRBD2 covers 10 bases. V shed 0 bases, J shed 9 bases, and the junction held 8 bases outside the gene matches. CDR1 and CDR2 (germline): MRHNA, SNTAGT. CDR3 length: 16 residues. The CDR3 reads CASSDSGPSGSGEQFF. In nucleotides, the CDR3 is TGTGCCAGCAGTGACTCGGGTCCTAGCGGGAGTGGTGAGCAGTTCTTC.

The CDR3 sequence: CASSLPPSSYNEQFF. For the CDR3, the DNA is TGTGCCAGCAGCCTCCCACCCAGCTCCTACAATGAGCAGTTCTTC. This chain connects TRBV7-6 to TRBJ2-1; the D is unclear. The V end was cut by 5 bases, the J end by 0 bases, with 11 bases between. Germline V gene data show CDR1 as SGHVS and CDR2 as FNYEAQ. The CDR3 totals 15 residues.

The chain uses TRBV11-2 and TRBJ2-3, with 9 positions matching TRBD1. The CDR3 totals 16 residues. Germline lookup yields CDR1 SGHAT and CDR2 FQNNGV. V lost 4 bases and J lost 4; bases outside the gene matches: 9. This chain's CDR3 is CASSSIQGARSDTQYF. The CDR3 region has the DNA TGTGCCAGCAGCTCGATACAGGGGGCGCGGTCAGATACGCAGTATTTT.

The V call is TRBV5-1, the J call TRBJ2-1; 15 nucleotides match TRBD2. The J segment lost 7 bases and the V segment lost 2 bases, leaving 1 base of the junction unmatched. CDR3 size: 15 residues. Germline V gene data show CDR1 as SGHRS and CDR2 as YFSETQ. CDR3 coding DNA: TGCGCCAGCAGCTTAGGGACTAGCGGGAGGAATGAGCAGTTCTTC. Encoded protein: CASSLGTSGRNEQFF.

The J gene is TRBJ2-3, the V gene TRBV25-1; tentatively, D is TRBD2 (7 bases). The length of the CDR3 is 16 residues. V was shortened by 0 bases and J by 6 bases, with 16 bases between the two germline ends. Germline V gene sequence: CDR1 MGHDK, CDR2 SYGVNS. The CDR3 loop is CASSEYRGTKPDTQYF. CDR3 bases: TGTGCCAGCAGTGAATATAGGGGGACTAAGCCCGATACGCAGTATTTT. The full variable domain, in which reference TRBV25-1 and TRBJ2-3 provide the parts outside the CDR3, is EADIYQTPRYLVIGTGKKITLECSQTMGHDKMYWYQQDPGMELHLIHYSYGVNSTEKGDLSSESTVSRIRTEHFPLTLESARPSHTSQYLCASSEYRGTKPDTQYFGPGTRLTVL.

The V gene is TRBV30, the J gene TRBJ2-5; tentative D call: TRBD1 (6 bases). CDR3 length: 14 amino acids. The V gene's germline CDR1 is GTSNPN and CDR2 SVGIG (reference sequence). V was shortened by 2 bases and J by 4 bases, with 14 bases between the two germline ends. The CDR3 region is CAWSTLSRGETQYF. The CDR3 DNA is TGTGCCTGGAGTACATTAAGCAGGGGAGAGACCCAGTACTTC.

This clonotype has only one observation. The chain employs TRBV7-2 and TRBJ2-5, with 7 bases that match TRBD2. Germline CDR1 SGHTA, CDR2 FQGNSA. This CDR3 has 16 amino acids. The junction had 13 bases not matched to a gene; V was cut back by 4 bases and J by 5 bases. The CDR3 bases are TGTGCCAGCAGCTCCGGGAGCGGGGCCGCTAGGGAGACCCAGTACTTC. Translation gives CASSSGSGAARETQYF. The variable domain in full, with the rest retrieved from reference TRBV7-2 and TRBJ2-5, is GAGVSQSPSNKVTEKGKDVELRCDPISGHTALYWYRQSLGQGLEFLIYFQGNSAPDKSGLPSDRFSAERTGGSVSTLTIQRTQQEDSAVYLCASSSGSGAARETQYFGPGTRLLVL.

The genes are TRBV7-8 and TRBJ2-5; 15 bases agree with TRBD2. Losses at the gene ends were 8 bases for V and 5 bases for J; bases not matched to a gene: 9. This CDR3 contains 16 residues. The germline V gene has CDR1 SGHVS and CDR2 FQNEAQ. CDR3 coding DNA: TGTGCCAGCCGAGGACTAGCGGGAGGGGCGCGGGAGACCCAGTACTTC. This translates into CASRGLAGGARETQYF. Supplemented by reference TRBV7-8 and TRBJ2-5, the full variable domain reads GAGVSQSPRYKVAKRGQDVALRCDPISGHVSLFWYQQALGQGPEFLTYFQNEAQLDKSGLPSDRFFAERPEGSVSTLKIQRTQQEDSAVYLCASRGLAGGARETQYFGPGTRLLVL.